This T cell receptor (beta chain) was sequenced during a study of beta chain features in type 1 diabetes. Reverse transcribing all isolated RNA meant expressed TCRB transcripts were sequenced. Sequencing used immunoSEQ multiplex PCR; TCRdb keeps in-frame clones, though not all of them. Of approximately 260,000 clones detected, approximately 20% appear once; the ten largest clones hold less than 0.03%. A word on this clone: Its cognate antigen is unknown.

In germline, CDR1 is SGHNT, CDR2 YYREEE (reference sequence). With 0 bases clipped from V and 4 bases from J, the junction kept 6 bases outside the gene matches. This CDR3 region has 17 residues. General study results and limits: Type 1 diabetes patients had moderately but significantly shorter TCRB CDR3s in all four CD4+ subsets.

The sequenced sample was naive CD4+ T cells from blood. This receptor was taken from a woman in her 40s with type 1 diabetes. This sequence joins TRBV5-4 and TRBJ2-3, with 12 bases matching TRBD2. Written as DNA, the CDR3 is TGTGCCAGCAGCTTGGGGCTAGCGGGGGGGCGCGCAGATACGCAGTATTTT. It translates to CASSLGLAGGRADTQYF.